This TCR beta chain was obtained from a study of blood T cells in healthy people across ages. Across the study: The template switching approach captured approximately one barcoded beta molecule for every two T cells.

With respect to this clonotype: What it binds is unknown.

Isolation per sample recovered at least 7 million PBMCs. General observations from the study: Both naive CD4+ cell counts and diversity were greater in long-lived donors than in aged donors. Using unsorted PBMCs precluded a conclusive naive versus antigen-experienced comparison.

A sample-barcoded 5' primer and a J-beta primer mix were used in a second PCR of roughly 6 to 11 cycles. MiXCR, run by TCRdb on the 5' RACE reads, gives a single entry per CDR3 protein. The sample contains about 800,000 distinct CDR3 sequences, over 45% of which appear only once. Specimen: blood. The TCR comes from a man aged 30 to 39 in good health.

The CDR3 loop is CASSTDRSSYEQYF. CDR3 DNA: TGTGCCAGCAGTACCGACAGGAGCTCCTACGAGCAGTACTTC. This chain uses TRBV6-1 with TRBJ2-7, with D possibly being TRBD1 (6 bases). Germline-derived CDR1 and CDR2 are MNHNS and SASEGT. Trimming removed 5 bases from V and 0 bases from J, with 11 bases in between. The CDR3 has 14 amino acids.